A selection of T cell receptor beta chains follows, all from one sample in a study of T cell repertoires in cytomegalovirus infection. MiXCR, applied by TCRdb to the reads, yields one record per CDR3 protein. This table has under 800,000 distinct CDR3 sequences, approximately 24% appearing once. Input material: CD8+ T cells from PBMCs. The source is a human donor in good health (CMV status not recorded). Some clones in this sample may be carry-over from other donors' samples. The CDR3 runs from the conserved cysteine through the conserved F or W. The D gene is left open where the match is weak. Size tells how often a clone was seen (once, few, many) or the class of an expanded clone, and some rows leave it out.

v_call	clone_size	j_call	d_call	cdr3_aa	cdr3_nt
TRBV14	few	TRBJ2-1	TRBD1	CASSDRYRGLNEQFF	TGTGCCAGCAGCGACCGGTACAGGGGGCTGAATGAGCAGTTCTTC
TRBV7-2	-	TRBJ2-5	-	CASSLGVRAGRWEETQYF	TGTGCCAGCAGCTTAGGGGTGCGGGCAGGCCGATGGGAAGAGACCCAGTACTTC
TRBV12-3/TRBV12-4	-	TRBJ2-1	-	CASSLETRSYNEQFF	TGTGCCAGCAGTTTAGAAACACGTTCCTACAATGAGCAGTTCTTC
TRBV7-2	-	TRBJ1-2	TRBD1	CASSYGQGASLYGYTF	TGTGCCAGCAGCTACGGACAGGGGGCGAGCCTCTATGGCTACACCTTC
TRBV4-3	few	TRBJ2-1	-	CASSHFSRASASYNEQFF	TGCGCCAGCAGCCATTTCAGCCGGGCTAGCGCTTCCTACAATGAGCAGTTCTTC
TRBV9	-	TRBJ2-1	-	CASSIPDSSVEETDEQFF	TGTGCCAGCAGCATACCAGACTCTAGCGTCGAGGAGACTGATGAGCAGTTCTTC
TRBV6-2/TRBV6-3	-	TRBJ2-1	TRBD2	CASRQPGLRSYNEQFF	TGTGCCAGCAGGCAGCCGGGACTAAGATCCTACAATGAGCAGTTCTTC
TRBV2	few	TRBJ1-1	-	CASSSRRTVNTEAFF	TGTGCCAGCAGCTCCAGAAGGACAGTGAACACTGAAGCTTTCTTT
TRBV18	few	TRBJ2-5	-	CASSPERGVYQETQYF	TGTGCCAGCTCCCCAGAGAGGGGAGTTTACCAAGAGACCCAGTACTTC
TRBV7-4	-	TRBJ2-5	TRBD2	CASSSLELAGWETQYF	TGTGCCAGCAGCTCGTTGGAACTAGCGGGGTGGGAGACCCAGTACTTC
TRBV5-4	-	TRBJ1-6	-	CASSSPGLAFSDSPLHF	TGTGCCAGCAGCTCGCCGGGGCTGGCGTTCTCGGATTCACCCCTCCACTTT
TRBV7-9	many	TRBJ1-2	-	CATTGQGLNNYGYTF	TGTGCCACCACAGGGCAGGGATTAAATAACTATGGCTACACCTTC
TRBV5-4	few	TRBJ2-3	TRBD2	CASSPTSGGGTDTQYF	TGTGCCAGCAGCCCTACTAGCGGGGGGGGCACAGATACGCAGTATTTT
TRBV7-3	few	TRBJ2-1	-	CASSWGGGGNEQFF	TGTGCCAGCAGCTGGGGAGGGGGCGGTAATGAGCAGTTCTTC
TRBV20-1	-	TRBJ1-2	-	CSASLQGNYGYTF	TGCAGTGCTAGTCTACAGGGTAACTATGGCTACACCTTC
TRBV29-1	few	TRBJ1-2	TRBD1	CSVEMVGTGYGYTF	TGCAGCGTTGAAATGGTCGGGACAGGGTATGGCTACACCTTC
TRBV6-4	-	TRBJ2-1	TRBD2	CASSVERGGLDEQFF	TGTGCCAGCAGTGTCGAGCGGGGGGGGCTGGATGAGCAGTTCTTC
TRBV6-6	many	TRBJ1-5	TRBD1	CASTRRTGGGDQPQHF	TGTGCCAGCACTCGTCGGACAGGGGGTGGTGATCAGCCCCAGCATTTT
TRBV28	-	TRBJ1-1	-	CASAPSGNLMNTEAFF	TGTGCCAGCGCCCCTTCAGGCAACCTAATGAACACTGAAGCTTTCTTT
TRBV10-3	-	TRBJ2-5	TRBD1	CATSPGQGSPETQYF	TGTGCCACCTCGCCGGGACAGGGCTCACCAGAGACCCAGTACTTC
TRBV20-1	-	TRBJ2-3	-	CSTLPHSTGTQYF	TGCAGTACACTGCCCCATAGCACAGGTACGCAGTATTTT
TRBV5-1	-	TRBJ2-4	-	CASSLAWSNGENIQYF	TGCGCCAGCAGCTTGGCCTGGTCCAATGGCGAAAACATTCAGTACTTC
TRBV11-3	few	TRBJ2-5	-	CASSLTTASQETQYF	TGTGCCAGCAGCTTAACGACAGCCTCACAAGAGACCCAGTACTTC
TRBV5-1	-	TRBJ1-5	-	CASSLRGEQPQHF	TGCGCCAGCAGCTTGCGCGGGGAGCAGCCCCAGCATTTT
TRBV20-1	-	TRBJ2-2	-	CSARERGYTGELFF	TGCAGTGCTAGGGAGAGGGGGTACACCGGGGAGCTGTTTTTT
TRBV6-6	few	TRBJ1-1	TRBD1	CASTRDRGLNTEAFF	TGTGCCAGCACTAGGGACAGGGGTTTGAACACTGAAGCTTTCTTT
TRBV7-8	many	TRBJ2-7	-	CASSSTQAYEQYF	TGTGCCAGCAGCTCCACTCAAGCCTACGAGCAGTACTTC
TRBV29-1	few	TRBJ1-2	-	CSVEDSAGNYGYTF	TGCAGCGTTGAAGATAGCGCCGGGAACTATGGCTACACCTTC
TRBV18	-	TRBJ2-7	TRBD1	CASSRPGQGVAEQYF	TGTGCCAGCTCACGACCGGGACAGGGTGTGGCGGAGCAGTACTTC
TRBV28	-	TRBJ2-3	TRBD2	CASTPSGGSTDTQYF	TGTGCCAGCACGCCTAGCGGGGGGTCCACAGATACGCAGTATTTT
TRBV7-2	many	TRBJ2-6	-	CASSADSSGANVLTF	TGTGCCAGCAGCGCGGACAGCTCTGGGGCCAACGTCCTGACTTTC
TRBV2	many	TRBJ2-1	-	CASGAFSYNEQFF	TGTGCCAGCGGCGCCTTCTCCTACAATGAGCAGTTCTTC
TRBV7-9	many	TRBJ1-2	-	CASSLGTASTANYGYTF	TGTGCCAGCAGCTTAGGGACAGCCTCCACAGCTAACTATGGCTACACCTTC
TRBV12-3/TRBV12-4	-	TRBJ2-5	-	CASSPPTGQETQYF	TGTGCCAGCAGTCCCCCGACGGGCCAAGAGACCCAGTACTTC
TRBV6-2/TRBV6-3	many	TRBJ1-2	-	CASSHNHGYTF	TGTGCCAGCAGTCACAACCATGGCTACACCTTC
TRBV28	many	TRBJ1-5	-	CASSLWAESNQPQHF	TGTGCCAGCAGTTTATGGGCGGAGAGCAATCAGCCCCAGCATTTT
TRBV11-2	-	TRBJ2-5	-	CASSSSPAETQYF	TGTGCCAGCAGCTCTTCCCCAGCGGAGACCCAGTACTTC